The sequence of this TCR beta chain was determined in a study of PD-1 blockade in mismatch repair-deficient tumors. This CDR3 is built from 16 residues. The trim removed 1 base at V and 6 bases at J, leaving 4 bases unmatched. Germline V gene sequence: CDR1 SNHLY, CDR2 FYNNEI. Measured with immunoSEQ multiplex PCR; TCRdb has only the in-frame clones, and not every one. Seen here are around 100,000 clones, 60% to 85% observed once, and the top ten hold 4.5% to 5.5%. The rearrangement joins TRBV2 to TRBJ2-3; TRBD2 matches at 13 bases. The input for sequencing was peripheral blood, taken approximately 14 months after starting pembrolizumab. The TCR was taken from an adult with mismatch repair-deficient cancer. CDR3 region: CASSEGTSGGGDTQYF. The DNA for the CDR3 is TGTGCCAGCAGTGAAGGGACTAGCGGGGGAGGGGATACGCAGTATTTT.